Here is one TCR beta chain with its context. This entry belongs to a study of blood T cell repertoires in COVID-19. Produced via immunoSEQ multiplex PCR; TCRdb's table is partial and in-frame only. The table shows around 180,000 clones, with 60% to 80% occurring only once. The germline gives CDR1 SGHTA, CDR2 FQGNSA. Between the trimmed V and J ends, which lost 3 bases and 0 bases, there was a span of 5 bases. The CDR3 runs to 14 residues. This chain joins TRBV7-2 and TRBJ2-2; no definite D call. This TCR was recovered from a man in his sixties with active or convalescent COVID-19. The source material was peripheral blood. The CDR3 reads CASSFHSNTGELFF. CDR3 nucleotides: TGTGCCAGCAGCTTCCACTCGAACACCGGGGAGCTGTTTTTT.